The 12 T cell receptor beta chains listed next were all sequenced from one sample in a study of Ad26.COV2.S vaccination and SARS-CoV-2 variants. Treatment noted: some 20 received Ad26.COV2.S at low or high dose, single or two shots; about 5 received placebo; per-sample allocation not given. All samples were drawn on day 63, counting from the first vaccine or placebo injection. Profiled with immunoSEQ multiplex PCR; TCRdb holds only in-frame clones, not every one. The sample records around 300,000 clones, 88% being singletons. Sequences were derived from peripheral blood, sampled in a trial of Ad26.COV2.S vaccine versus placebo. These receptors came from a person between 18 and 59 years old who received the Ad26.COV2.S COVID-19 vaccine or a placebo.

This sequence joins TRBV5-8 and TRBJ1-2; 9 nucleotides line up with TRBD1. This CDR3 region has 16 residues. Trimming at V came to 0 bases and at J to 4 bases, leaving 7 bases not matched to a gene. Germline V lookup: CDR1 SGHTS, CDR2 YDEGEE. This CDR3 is CASSLVRGQGLYGYTF. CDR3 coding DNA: TGTGCCAGCAGCTTGGTACGGGGACAGGGTCTCTATGGCTACACCTTC.

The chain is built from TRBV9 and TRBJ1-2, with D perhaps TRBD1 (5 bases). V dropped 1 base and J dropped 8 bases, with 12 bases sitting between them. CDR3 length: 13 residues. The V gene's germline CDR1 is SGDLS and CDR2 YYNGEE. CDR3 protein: CASSVLERDGYTF. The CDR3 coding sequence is TGTGCCAGCAGCGTATTAGAGAGGGACGGCTACACCTTC.

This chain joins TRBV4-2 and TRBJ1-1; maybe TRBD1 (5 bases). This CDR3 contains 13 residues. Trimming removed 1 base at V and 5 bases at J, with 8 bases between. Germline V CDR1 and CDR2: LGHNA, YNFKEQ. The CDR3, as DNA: TGTGCCAGCAGCCAAGCCCGGGGGACTGAAGCTTTCTTT. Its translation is CASSQARGTEAFF.

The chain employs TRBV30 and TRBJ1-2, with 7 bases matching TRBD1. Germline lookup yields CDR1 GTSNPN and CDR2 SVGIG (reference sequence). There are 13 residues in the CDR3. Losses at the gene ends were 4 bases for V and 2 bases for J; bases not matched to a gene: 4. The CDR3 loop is CAWTQGGNYGYTF. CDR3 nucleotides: TGTGCCTGGACCCAGGGGGGGAACTATGGCTACACCTTC.

CDR3 sequence (DNA): TGTGCCAGCAGCGTAGAGGGGATGAGTAATGAAAAACTGTTTTTT. This codes for CASSVEGMSNEKLFF. The chain carries TRBV9 and TRBJ1-4; weak D call: TRBD1 (5 bases). Germline V gene sequence: CDR1 SGDLS, CDR2 YYNGEE. This CDR3 is built from 15 residues. The V end was cut by 0 bases, the J end by 4 bases, with 10 bases between. Full variable domain (remainder filled in from reference TRBV9 and TRBJ1-4): DSGVTQTPKHLITATGQRVTLRCSPRSGDLSVYWYQQSLDQGLQFLIQYYNGEERAKGNILERFSAQQFPDLHSELNLSSLELGDSALYFCASSVEGMSNEKLFFGSGTQLSVL.

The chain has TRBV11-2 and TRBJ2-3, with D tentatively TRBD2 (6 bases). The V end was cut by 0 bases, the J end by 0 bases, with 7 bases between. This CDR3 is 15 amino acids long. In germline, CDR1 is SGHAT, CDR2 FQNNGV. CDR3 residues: CASSLERGSTDTQYF. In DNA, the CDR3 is TGTGCCAGCAGCTTAGAGCGGGGTAGCACAGATACGCAGTATTTT.

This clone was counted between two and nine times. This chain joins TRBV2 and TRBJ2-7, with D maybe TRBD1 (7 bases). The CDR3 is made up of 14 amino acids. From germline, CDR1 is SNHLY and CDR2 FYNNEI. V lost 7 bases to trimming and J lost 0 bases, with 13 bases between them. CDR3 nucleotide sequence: TGTGCCAGCACTGGGCAGGGGGGCTCCTACGAGCAGTACTTC. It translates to CASTGQGGSYEQYF.

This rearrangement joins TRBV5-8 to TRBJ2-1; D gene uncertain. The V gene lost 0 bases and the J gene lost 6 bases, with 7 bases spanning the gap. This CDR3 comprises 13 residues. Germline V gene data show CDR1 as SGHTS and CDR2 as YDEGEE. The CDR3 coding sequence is TGTGCCAGCAGCTTGGCGGCAGTCAATGAGCAGTTCTTC. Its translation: CASSLAAVNEQFF.

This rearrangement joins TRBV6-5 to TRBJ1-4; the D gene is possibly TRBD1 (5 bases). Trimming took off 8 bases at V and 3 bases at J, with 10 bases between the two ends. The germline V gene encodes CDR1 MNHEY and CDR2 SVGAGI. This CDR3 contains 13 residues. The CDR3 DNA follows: TGTGCCAGCCGCCTAGGGGCTAATGAAAAACTGTTTTTT. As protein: CASRLGANEKLFF.

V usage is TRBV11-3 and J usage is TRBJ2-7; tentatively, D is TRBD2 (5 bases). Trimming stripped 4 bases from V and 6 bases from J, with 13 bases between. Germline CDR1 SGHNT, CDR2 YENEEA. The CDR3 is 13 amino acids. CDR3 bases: TGTGCCAGCAGCTCTCGGGAAGGAGGCGAGCAGTACTTC. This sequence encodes CASSSREGGEQYF.

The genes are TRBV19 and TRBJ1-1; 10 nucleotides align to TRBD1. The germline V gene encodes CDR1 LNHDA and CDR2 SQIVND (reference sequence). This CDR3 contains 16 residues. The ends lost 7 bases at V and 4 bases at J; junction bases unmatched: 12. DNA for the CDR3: TGTGCCAGTACCGGGAAGGACAGGGGGTATTTCACTGAAGCTTTCTTT. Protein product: CASTGKDRGYFTEAFF.

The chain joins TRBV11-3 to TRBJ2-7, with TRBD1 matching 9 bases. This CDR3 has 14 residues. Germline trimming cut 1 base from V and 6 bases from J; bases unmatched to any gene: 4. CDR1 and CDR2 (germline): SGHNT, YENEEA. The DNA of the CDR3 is TGTGCCAGCAGCTTAGCCGGGACAGGGAGCGAGCAGTACTTC. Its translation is CASSLAGTGSEQYF.